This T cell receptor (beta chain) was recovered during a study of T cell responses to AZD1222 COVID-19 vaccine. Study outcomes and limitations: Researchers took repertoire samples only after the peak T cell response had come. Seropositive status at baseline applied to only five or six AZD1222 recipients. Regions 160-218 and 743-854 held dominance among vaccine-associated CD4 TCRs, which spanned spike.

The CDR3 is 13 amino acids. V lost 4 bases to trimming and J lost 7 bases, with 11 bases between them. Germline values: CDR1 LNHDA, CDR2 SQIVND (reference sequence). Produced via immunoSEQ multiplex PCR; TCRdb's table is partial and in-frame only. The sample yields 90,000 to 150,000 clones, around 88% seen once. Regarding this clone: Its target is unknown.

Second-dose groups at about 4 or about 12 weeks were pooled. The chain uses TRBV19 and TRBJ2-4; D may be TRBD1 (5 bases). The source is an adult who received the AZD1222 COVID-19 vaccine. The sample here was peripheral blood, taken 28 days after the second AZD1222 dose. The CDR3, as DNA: TGTGCCAGTAGTACTACCCAGGGTAACATTCAGTACTTC. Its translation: CASSTTQGNIQYF.